One sample yielded the 21 T cell receptor beta chains listed below, sequenced in a study of blood T cell repertoires in COVID-19. The assay was immunoSEQ multiplex PCR, and TCRdb's table has in-frame clones only and misses some. This table has over 400,000 clones, 70% to 90% appearing once. The sequencing input was peripheral blood. Receptors were obtained from a human donor in a cohort sampled during active COVID-19.

The rearrangement links TRBV7-3 to TRBJ2-1, with TRBD1 identical over 8 bases. V lost 5 bases and J lost 1; bases outside the gene matches: 7. The CDR3 runs to 16 residues. Germline CDR1 SGHTA, CDR2 FQGTGA. In nucleotides, the CDR3 is TGTGCCAGCAGCAACCCCGGGACAGGATCCTACAATGAGCAGTTCTTC. Protein sequence: CASSNPGTGSYNEQFF.

This chain connects TRBV6-1 to TRBJ1-6, with 7 bases that match TRBD1. The CDR3 sequence is 17 residues long. V was clipped by 3 bases and J by 7 bases; unmatched bases: 12. Germline CDR1 MNHNS, CDR2 SASEGT. Written as DNA, the CDR3 is TGTGCCAGCAGTGATAGAGCAGGGGGAAACTCGAATTCACCCCTCCACTTT. Translating gives CASSDRAGGNSNSPLHF.

The chain is built from TRBV7-8 and TRBJ2-2; TRBD1 might be the D (5 bases). CDR3 length: 16 amino acids. Per the germline V gene, CDR1 is SGHVS and CDR2 is FQNEAQ. V was shortened by 0 bases and J by 7 bases, with 15 bases between the two germline ends. The DNA of the CDR3 is TGTGCCAGCAGCTTAGCGGCAGGGTGGTATGGCGGGGAGCTGTTTTTT. This encodes CASSLAAGWYGGELFF.

CDR3 loop: CASSSHAGMTGNEQFF. The CDR3 DNA reads as TGTGCCAGCAGCTCCCACGCGGGAATGACGGGCAATGAGCAGTTCTTC. The J gene is TRBJ2-1, the V gene TRBV5-4, with D tentatively TRBD2 (6 bases). This CDR3 contains 16 residues. Germline loops: CDR1 SGHNT, CDR2 YYREEE (reference sequence). V lost 3 bases to trimming and J lost 6 bases, with 19 bases between them.

The chain carries TRBV6-6 and TRBJ2-7; 8 bases line up with TRBD2. The germline gives CDR1 MNHNY, CDR2 SVGAGI (reference sequence). With V trimmed by 5 bases and J by 4 bases, 16 bases remained unmatched. The CDR3 runs to 17 residues. CDR3 bases: TGTGCCAGCAGTCTCCACGGGGGAGCGGGAGCAAATTACGAGCAGTACTTC. It codes for CASSLHGGAGANYEQYF.

The chain employs TRBV23-1 and TRBJ2-1, with 9 bases aligning to TRBD1. TRBV23-1 has ORF status, its function being uncertain. There are 12 residues in the CDR3. The CDR3 reads CARTGADNEQFF. The CDR3 DNA reads as TGCGCGCGGACAGGGGCTGACAATGAGCAGTTCTTC.

The rearrangement joins TRBV18 to TRBJ2-2; 10 bases map to TRBD1. CDR3 length equals 16 residues. CDR1 is KGHSH and CDR2 is LQKENI in the germline V gene. V lost 3 bases to trimming and J lost 6 bases; unmatched junction nucleotides: 7. The CDR3 DNA sequence: TGTGCCAGCTCACCGTTCGGGACAGGGGCGGCCGGGGAGCTGTTTTTT. Protein sequence: CASSPFGTGAAGELFF.

The J gene is TRBJ1-2, the V gene TRBV28; D is ambiguous. The germline CDR1 and CDR2 sequences are MDHEN and SYDVKM. The V and J ends lost 6 bases and 8 bases respectively, with 10 bases between them. There are 11 residues in the CDR3. The CDR3, as DNA: TGTGCCAGCAGAGACTTATTGGGCTACACCTTC. It is translated as CASRDLLGYTF.

The gene calls are TRBV2 and TRBJ1-5; D might be TRBD1 (6 bases). Germline V gene sequence: CDR1 SNHLY, CDR2 FYNNEI. The CDR3 is made up of 15 amino acids. Trimming removed 6 bases from V and 7 bases from J, with 19 bases in between. The CDR3 coding sequence is TGTGCCAGCAGCTCAACTACAGGGATAGAACAGCCCCAGCATTTT. Its translation: CASSSTTGIEQPQHF.

The rearrangement joins TRBV30 to TRBJ1-3, with D unclear. This CDR3 is 15 amino acids long. Germline values: CDR1 GTSNPN, CDR2 SVGIG (reference sequence). V lost 1 base to trimming and J lost 0 bases, with 10 bases between them. CDR3 sequence: CAWSAVMFSGNTIYF. The CDR3 coding sequence is TGTGCCTGGAGTGCGGTAATGTTCTCTGGAAACACCATATATTTT.

This chain links TRBV11-2 with TRBJ2-7; 7 nucleotides align to TRBD1. With 4 bases clipped from V and 5 bases from J, the junction kept 2 bases outside the gene matches. This CDR3 comprises 12 residues. CDR1 SGHAT and CDR2 FQNNGV come from the germline V gene. CDR3 in amino acids: CASSSTGNEQYF. CDR3 in DNA: TGTGCCAGCAGCTCGACAGGGAACGAGCAGTACTTC.

This clone was seen only a few times. J is TRBJ1-2 and V is TRBV11-2, with a tentative D call TRBD1 (5 bases). The CDR3 runs to 13 residues. The V gene lost 5 bases and the J gene lost 9 bases, with 16 bases spanning the gap. From germline, CDR1 is SGHAT and CDR2 FQNNGV. CDR3: CASSHPGGSSYTF. In nucleotides, the CDR3 is TGTGCCAGCAGCCATCCGGGGGGTTCAAGCTACACCTTC.

The chain employs TRBV5-4 and TRBJ2-3; D is undetermined. There are 12 residues in the CDR3. Trimming cost V 1 base and J 4 bases, with 4 bases left between them. The germline V gene has CDR1 SGHNT and CDR2 YYREEE (reference sequence). The CDR3 loop reads CASSLSADTQYF. The CDR3 DNA reads as TGTGCCAGCAGCTTGAGCGCAGATACGCAGTATTTT.

The sample holds one count of this clone. The CDR3 spells CASSLLGTGAGGTGELFF. For the CDR3, the DNA is TGTGCCAGCAGTTTATTGGGCACAGGGGCGGGGGGCACCGGGGAGCTGTTTTTT. The chain joins TRBV27 to TRBJ2-2, with D possibly TRBD2 on 8 matching bases. The CDR3 is made up of 18 amino acids. Germline loops: CDR1 MNHEY, CDR2 SMNVEV (reference sequence). V was trimmed by 1 base and J by 4 bases, leaving 19 bases between them.

The chain couples TRBV3-1 (or the pseudogene TRBV3-2) to TRBJ1-3; the match to TRBD1 covers 7 bases. The CDR3 consists of 14 residues. Unmatched junction bases numbered 7, after V lost 9 bases and J lost 2 bases. In germline, CDR1 is LGHDT, CDR2 YNNKEL (reference sequence). The CDR3 protein is CASLSGGPGNTIYF. CDR3 sequence (DNA): TGTGCCAGTCTTTCAGGGGGACCTGGAAACACCATATATTTT.

This sequence joins TRBV19 and TRBJ1-5; D ambiguous. Trimming stripped 4 bases from V and 6 bases from J, with 10 bases between. The CDR3 is 13 residues long. Germline V gene lookup returns CDR1 LNHDA and CDR2 SQIVND (reference sequence). CDR3 protein: CASSTGVGQPQHF. The CDR3 DNA is TGTGCCAGTAGTACCGGGGTTGGTCAGCCCCAGCATTTT. Drawing the rest from reference TRBV19 and TRBJ1-5, the complete variable domain is DGGITQSPKYLFRKEGQNVTLSCEQNLNHDAMYWYRQDPGQGLRLIYYSQIVNDFQKGDIAEGYSVSREKKESFPLTVTSAQKNPTAFYLCASSTGVGQPQHFGDGTRLSIL.

This chain joins TRBV19 and TRBJ2-1; 12 bases are shared with TRBD2. CDR3 length equals 15 residues. With V trimmed by 6 bases and J by 6 bases, 6 bases remained unmatched. The germline gives CDR1 LNHDA, CDR2 SQIVND (reference sequence). CDR3 protein: CASSPTSGRLNEQFF. The CDR3 DNA follows: TGTGCCAGTAGCCCGACTAGCGGGAGACTCAATGAGCAGTTCTTC.

This clone was counted a single time. The chain has TRBV19 and TRBJ2-3; 12 nucleotides align to TRBD1. The germline gives CDR1 LNHDA, CDR2 SQIVND (reference sequence). This CDR3 contains 16 residues. V shed 4 bases, J shed 2 bases, and the junction held 4 bases outside the gene matches. CDR3 coding DNA: TGTGCCAGTAGTAGGGGACAGGGGGCTTACACAGATACGCAGTATTTT. Residues: CASSRGQGAYTDTQYF.

This clone appeared a few times. This chain links TRBV5-1 with TRBJ1-1; 7 bases are a match to TRBD1. Germline CDR1 is SGHRS and CDR2 is YFSETQ. J was trimmed by 5 bases and V by 6 bases; bases with no gene match: 10. The CDR3 is made up of 14 amino acids. The CDR3 DNA reads TGCGCCAGCAACAAAGACAGGGAAGGTACTGAAGCTTTCTTT. Its protein is CASNKDREGTEAFF.

This clone showed up just once. The genes are TRBV5-1 and TRBJ1-2; 8 bases fit TRBD1. The CDR3 loop spans 13 amino acids. V shed 3 bases and J 4 bases; nucleotides not matched to a gene: 2. CDR1 and CDR2 (germline): SGHRS, YFSETQ. CDR3 sequence: CASSSGQVYGYTF. The CDR3 DNA sequence: TGCGCCAGCAGCTCGGGACAGGTCTATGGCTACACCTTC.

V and J are TRBV2 and TRBJ1-1; 9 bases fit TRBD1. The germline V gene has CDR1 SNHLY and CDR2 FYNNEI. The trim removed 6 bases at V and 4 bases at J, leaving 9 bases unmatched. This CDR3 comprises 15 residues. The CDR3 protein is CASRDLQGAGTEAFF. CDR3 DNA sequence: TGTGCCAGCAGGGACCTACAGGGGGCGGGCACTGAAGCTTTCTTT.